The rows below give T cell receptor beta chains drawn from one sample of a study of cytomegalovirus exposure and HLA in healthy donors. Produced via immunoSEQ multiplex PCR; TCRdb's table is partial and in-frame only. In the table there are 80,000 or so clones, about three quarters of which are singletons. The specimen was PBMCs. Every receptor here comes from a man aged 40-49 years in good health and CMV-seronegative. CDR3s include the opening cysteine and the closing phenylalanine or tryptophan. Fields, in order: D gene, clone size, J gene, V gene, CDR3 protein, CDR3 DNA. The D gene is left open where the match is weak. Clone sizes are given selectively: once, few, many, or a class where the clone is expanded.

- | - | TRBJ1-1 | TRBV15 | CATSRGGQINTEAFF | TGTGCCACCAGCAGAGGAGGGCAGATAAACACTGAAGCTTTCTTT
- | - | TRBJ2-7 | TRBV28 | CASSLGSRQLAYEQYF | TGTGCCAGCAGTTTGGGATCGCGACAGTTGGCGTACGAGCAGTACTTC
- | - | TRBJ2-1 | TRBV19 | CASSIRERYNEQFF | TGTGCCAGTAGTATCCGGGAGCGGTACAATGAGCAGTTCTTC
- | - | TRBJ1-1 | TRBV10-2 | CASSSGNTEAFF | TGCGCCAGCAGTTCAGGGAACACTGAAGCTTTCTTT
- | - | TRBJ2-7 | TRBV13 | CASSLGNGKGSYEQYF | TGTGCCAGCAGCTTAGGCAATGGGAAAGGGAGTTACGAGCAGTACTTC
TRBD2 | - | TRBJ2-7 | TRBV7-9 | CASSLALAGGPYEQYF | TGTGCCAGCAGCTTAGCGCTAGCGGGAGGGCCCTACGAGCAGTACTTC
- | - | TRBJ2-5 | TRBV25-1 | CASSETVSQETQYF | TGTGCCAGCAGTGAAACTGTAAGTCAAGAGACCCAGTACTTC
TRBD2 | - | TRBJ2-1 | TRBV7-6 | CASSHGAGGRNEQFF | TGTGCCAGCAGCCACGGGGCGGGAGGTCGAAATGAGCAGTTCTTC
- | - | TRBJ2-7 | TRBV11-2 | CASSLSHRNYEQYF | TGTGCCAGCAGCTTATCTCACAGAAACTACGAGCAGTACTTC
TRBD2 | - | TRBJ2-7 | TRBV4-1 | CASSPSGLAGVEAYEQYF | TGCGCCAGCAGCCCTTCGGGACTAGCGGGAGTGGAGGCCTACGAGCAGTACTTC
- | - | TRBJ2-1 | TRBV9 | CASSVAGLNSYNEQFF | TGTGCCAGCAGCGTAGCTGGACTCAACTCCTACAATGAGCAGTTCTTC
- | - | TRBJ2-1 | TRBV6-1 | CASSLGQNSYNEQFF | TGTGCCAGCAGCCTCGGACAGAACTCCTACAATGAGCAGTTCTTC
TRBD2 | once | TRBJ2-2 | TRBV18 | CASSPLAGGPPNTGELFF | TGTGCCAGCTCGCCACTAGCGGGAGGGCCCCCGAACACCGGGGAGCTGTTTTTT
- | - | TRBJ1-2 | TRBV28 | CASSPVETAYGYTF | TGTGCCAGCAGTCCCGTCGAGACAGCCTATGGCTACACCTTC
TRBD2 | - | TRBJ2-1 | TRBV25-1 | CASRTSGSSYNEQFF | TGTGCCAGCAGGACAAGCGGGAGCTCCTACAATGAGCAGTTCTTC